Listed below are T cell receptor beta chains from one sample, sequenced in a study of T-cell reconstitution after alpha-beta-depleted transplantation in children. TCRdb processed the PCR reads anew with MiXCR; each CDR3 protein has one entry. In the table there are about 160,000 distinct CDR3 sequences, 8.5% to 14% of which are singletons. The sample in question was PBMCs, obtained before TCRalphabeta/CD19-depleted stem cell transplant. These receptors were collected from a boy aged 2 to 9 with acute myeloid leukemia, due to receive a stem cell transplant. The CDR3 runs from the conserved cysteine through the conserved F or W. A D gene is named only where the DNA matches it firmly. Expanded clones are given a class, and other clones once, few, many or no size at all.

TRBD1,TRBJ1-4,many,TRBV14,CASSETWTGLGKLFF,TGTGCCAGCAGCGAAACATGGACAGGGTTGGGAAAACTGTTTTTT
TRBD2,TRBJ2-7,.,TRBV30,CAWSDPGLAGRYEQYF,TGTGCCTGGAGTGACCCAGGACTAGCGGGCCGCTACGAGCAGTACTTC
.,TRBJ1-1,many,TRBV20-1,CSARNPRMNTEAFF,TGCAGTGCTAGAAACCCCCGGATGAACACTGAAGCTTTCTTT
.,TRBJ2-3,many,TRBV5-1,CASSLHYQDTQYF,TGCGCCAGCAGCTTGCACTACCAAGATACGCAGTATTTT
.,TRBJ1-5,many,TRBV5-1,CASSLEGTKPIWPQHF,TGCGCCAGCAGCTTGGAAGGGACGAAGCCTATATGGCCCCAGCATTTT
TRBD1,TRBJ2-7,many,TRBV10-3,CAISEIGTGIYEQYF,TGTGCCATCAGTGAAATCGGGACAGGGATCTACGAGCAGTACTTC
TRBD2,TRBJ2-2,many,TRBV2,CASSATSGRAGELFF,TGTGCCAGCAGTGCGACTAGCGGGAGAGCTGGGGAGCTGTTTTTT
TRBD2,TRBJ2-3,many,TRBV20-1,CSARDPEDSGGVTDTQYF,TGCAGTGCTAGAGACCCGGAGGATAGCGGGGGGGTAACAGATACGCAGTATTTT
.,TRBJ2-1,many,TRBV27,CASSPLWGAYNEQFF,TGTGCCAGCAGTCCCCTTTGGGGGGCCTACAATGAGCAGTTCTTC
TRBD1,TRBJ2-3,few,TRBV18,CASSSTGGADTQYF,TGTGCCAGCTCATCAACAGGGGGCGCGGATACGCAGTATTTT
TRBD2,TRBJ2-3,many,TRBV4-1,CASSQEGTAGGWSDTQYF,TGCGCCAGCAGCCAAGAAGGAACAGCGGGAGGGTGGTCAGATACGCAGTATTTT
.,TRBJ2-1,.,TRBV18,CASSPRAESYNEQFF,TGTGCCAGCTCACCACGGGCAGAGTCCTACAATGAGCAGTTCTTC
.,TRBJ1-5,many,TRBV20-1,CSARVGQGTQPQHF,TGCAGTGCTAGAGTAGGGCAGGGGACTCAGCCCCAGCATTTT
.,TRBJ1-5,.,TRBV12-3/TRBV12-4,CASSLAGEPQHF,TGTGCCAGCAGTTTAGCAGGTGAGCCCCAGCATTTT
.,TRBJ1-5,many,TRBV7-3,CASSLKGPRAPYSNQPQHF,TGTGCCAGCAGCTTAAAGGGTCCCAGGGCGCCTTATAGCAATCAGCCCCAGCATTTT
.,TRBJ2-1,many,TRBV7-2,CASTNRGNEQFF,TGTGCCAGCACTAATAGGGGTAATGAGCAGTTCTTC
.,TRBJ2-5,many,TRBV28,CASSLRTGIQYF,TGTGCCAGCAGTTTAAGGACGGGAATCCAGTACTTC
.,TRBJ2-4,many,TRBV6-2/TRBV6-3,CASSWTTGANIQYF,TGTGCCAGCAGTTGGACGACAGGAGCAAACATTCAGTACTTC
TRBD2,TRBJ2-7,many,TRBV20-1,CSARRTSGYEQYF,TGCAGTGCTAGGCGGACTAGCGGCTACGAGCAGTACTTC
.,TRBJ2-3,many,TRBV12-3/TRBV12-4,CASSSRGATQYF,TGTGCCAGCAGTTCACGGGGGGCTACGCAGTATTTT
TRBD2,TRBJ2-1,many,TRBV18,CASSPSAQRGTYNEQFF,TGTGCCAGCTCACCAAGTGCGCAGCGGGGTACCTACAATGAGCAGTTCTTC
TRBD2,TRBJ2-2,many,TRBV15,CATSRNKLAGAPLSTGELFF,TGTGCCACCAGCAGAAACAAACTAGCGGGGGCTCCCCTGAGCACCGGGGAGCTGTTTTTT
.,TRBJ1-1,many,TRBV6-1,CASSLKRGRTEAFF,TGTGCCAGCAGCCTAAAAAGGGGGAGGACTGAAGCTTTCTTT
.,TRBJ2-6,many,TRBV15,CATSPGANVLTF,TGTGCCACCAGCCCCGGGGCCAACGTCCTGACTTTC
.,TRBJ1-3,many,TRBV2,CASSDLRNSGNTIYF,TGTGCCAGCAGTGATCTCAGAAACTCTGGAAACACCATATATTTT
.,TRBJ1-6,many,TRBV5-1,CASSPRAEGYSYNSPLHF,TGCGCCAGCAGCCCGCGGGCCGAGGGGTACTCCTATAATTCACCCCTCCACTTT
TRBD2,TRBJ2-2,many,TRBV2,CASSKLAGASTGELFF,TGTGCCAGCAGTAAACTAGCGGGAGCTAGCACCGGGGAGCTGTTTTTT